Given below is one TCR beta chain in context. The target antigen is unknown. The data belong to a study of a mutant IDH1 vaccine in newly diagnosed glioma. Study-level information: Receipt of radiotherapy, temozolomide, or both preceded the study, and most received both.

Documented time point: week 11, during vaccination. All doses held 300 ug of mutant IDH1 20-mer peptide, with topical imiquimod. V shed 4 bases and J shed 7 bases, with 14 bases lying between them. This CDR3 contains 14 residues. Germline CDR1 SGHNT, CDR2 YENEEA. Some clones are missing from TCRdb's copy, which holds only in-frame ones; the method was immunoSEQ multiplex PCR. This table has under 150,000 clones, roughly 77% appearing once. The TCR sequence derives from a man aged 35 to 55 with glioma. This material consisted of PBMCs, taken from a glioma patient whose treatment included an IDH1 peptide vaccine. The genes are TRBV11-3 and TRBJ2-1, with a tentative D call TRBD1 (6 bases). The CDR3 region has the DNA TGTGCCAGCAGCTGGAGTGGGGGCTCGAATGAGCAGTTCTTC. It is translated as CASSWSGGSNEQFF.